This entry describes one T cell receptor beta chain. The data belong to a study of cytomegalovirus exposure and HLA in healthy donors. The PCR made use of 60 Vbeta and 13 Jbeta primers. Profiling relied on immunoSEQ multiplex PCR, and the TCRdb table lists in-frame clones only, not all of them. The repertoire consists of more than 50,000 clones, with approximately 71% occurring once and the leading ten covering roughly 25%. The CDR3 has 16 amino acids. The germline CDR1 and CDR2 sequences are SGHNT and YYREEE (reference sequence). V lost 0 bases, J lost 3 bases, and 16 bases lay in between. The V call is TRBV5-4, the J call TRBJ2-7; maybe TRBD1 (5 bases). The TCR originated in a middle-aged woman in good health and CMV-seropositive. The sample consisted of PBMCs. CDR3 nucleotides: TGTGCCAGCAGCTTGGCCGGAGCAGGGATTGACTACGAGCAGTACTTC. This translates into CASSLAGAGIDYEQYF.